This TCR beta chain emerged from a study of T cell responses to AZD1222 COVID-19 vaccine. This table comes from immunoSEQ multiplex PCR, and its TCRdb copy is limited to in-frame clones, with some not included. The sample lists roughly 120,000 clones, around 90% seen once, with roughly a sixth in the top ten. A note on this clone: The antigen remains unidentified.

General observations from the study: In a largely white British group with more females than males, clonal diversity was possibly underestimated. Repertoires were sampled only after the peak T cell response. Reportedly, close to half of spike-specific TCRs are directed against unmutated variant regions. Two doses of AZD1222 preceded a rise in Spike-specific TCR breadth and depth.

Source: peripheral blood, taken on day 0 of MenACWY control vaccination. This sequence was found in an adult in good health.

The CDR3 nucleotides are TGCAGTGCTAAGGGTGTTTTCGAGCAGTACTTC. It is translated as CSAKGVFEQYF. The V call is TRBV20-1, the J call TRBJ2-7; D remains ambiguous. The ends were cut back, 4 bases at V and 6 bases at J, with 10 bases in the middle. The length of the CDR3 is 11 residues. From germline, CDR1 is DFQATT and CDR2 SNEGSKA (reference sequence).